The 15 T cell receptor beta chains below come from one sample, sequenced in a study of tumor-infiltrating lymphocytes in localized non-small cell lung cancer. Clones were read by immunoSEQ multiplex PCR, and TCRdb kept only the in-frame ones, dropping some. The table has 6,000 to 8,500 clones, more than 70% seen once. Input material: lung tumor tissue. Source of these receptors: a human donor with non-small cell lung cancer.

The chain uses TRBV7-3 and TRBJ2-2; a possible D gene is TRBD1 (5 bases). The germline gives CDR1 SGHTA, CDR2 FQGTGA. The CDR3 has 17 residues. Trimming cost V 1 base and J 0 bases, with 12 bases left between them. CDR3 DNA: TGTGCCAGCAGCTTAAAGGAGACAGTTCCGAACACCGGGGAGCTGTTTTTT. This codes for CASSLKETVPNTGELFF.

J is TRBJ2-3 and V is TRBV7-9; 11 bases line up with TRBD1. Germline trimming cut 5 bases from V and 2 bases from J; bases unmatched to any gene: 3. Germline-derived CDR1 and CDR2 are SEHNR and FQNEAQ (reference sequence). This CDR3 is built from 15 residues. In nucleotides, the CDR3 is TGTGCCAGCAGCCCGGGACAGGGGGACACAGATACGCAGTATTTT. Translation: CASSPGQGDTDTQYF.

V usage is TRBV27 and J usage is TRBJ2-7, with D perhaps matching TRBD1 (5 bases). The CDR3 loop spans 13 amino acids. CDR1 is MNHEY and CDR2 is SMNVEV in the germline V gene (reference sequence). Trimming stripped 6 bases from V and 3 bases from J, with 12 bases between. The chain's CDR3 is CASRRNTGYEQYF. In DNA form, the CDR3 reads TGTGCCAGCAGACGTAACACAGGCTACGAGCAGTACTTC.

The chain links TRBV20-1 to TRBJ1-1; a weak D match, TRBD1 (5 bases). This CDR3 has 11 amino acids. From germline, CDR1 is DFQATT and CDR2 SNEGSKA (reference sequence). Deletions cut 4 bases from V and 11 bases from J, with 14 bases between. For the CDR3, the DNA is TGCAGTGCTACTATCCAGGGTTGGGCTTTCTTT. Protein: CSATIQGWAFF.

CDR3 nucleotides: TGTGCCAGCAGTCACCCGGGGGACAATGAGCAGTTCTTC. It yields the protein CASSHPGDNEQFF. The chain employs TRBV7-6 and TRBJ2-1, with a possible D match to TRBD2 (6 bases). CDR1 and CDR2 (germline): SGHVS, FNYEAQ. V lost 6 bases and J 5 bases, leaving 11 bases between the germline ends. This CDR3 spans 13 amino acids.

This clone has a handful of counts. The chain joins TRBV5-1 to TRBJ2-5; 7 bases match TRBD1. Trimming took 4 bases from V and 9 from J; bases not matched to a gene: 9. CDR1 SGHRS and CDR2 YFSETQ come from the germline V gene. The CDR3 is made up of 13 amino acids. The CDR3 coding sequence is TGCGCCAGCAGCCCGGGACAGCGGTCGGCCCAGTACTTC. Protein sequence: CASSPGQRSAQYF.

This clone showed up just a few times. The chain joins TRBV5-6 to TRBJ2-7; 9 bases are shared with TRBD1. The CDR3 has 15 amino acids. Germline V gene data show CDR1 as SGHDT and CDR2 as YYEEEE. J was trimmed by 4 bases and V by 1 base; bases with no gene match: 6. The CDR3: CASSLPRQGVYEQYF. DNA of the CDR3: TGTGCCAGCAGCTTGCCGAGACAGGGGGTTTACGAGCAGTACTTC.

The chain has TRBV7-2 and TRBJ1-4; tentatively, D is TRBD1 (5 bases). This CDR3 spans 14 amino acids. Germline V gene lookup returns CDR1 SGHTA and CDR2 FQGNSA. Trimming removed 3 bases from V and 13 bases from J, with 18 bases in between. Written as DNA, the CDR3 is TGTGCCAGCAGCTTCCCATCTTCGGGGGGAATACTGTTTTTT. It is translated as CASSFPSSGGILFF.

The sample holds one count of this clone. The chain recombines TRBV7-9 with TRBJ1-1, with a tentative D call TRBD1 (5 bases). The CDR3 is made up of 16 amino acids. Germline CDR1 is SEHNR and CDR2 is FQNEAQ (reference sequence). Trimming left V 5 bases short and J 3 bases short, with 19 bases between. CDR3 residues: CASSLGTTLGDTEAFF. The DNA of the CDR3 is TGTGCCAGCAGCCTCGGCACAACTTTAGGGGACACTGAAGCTTTCTTT.

The genes are TRBV6-5 and TRBJ2-7; 9 bases fit TRBD2. CDR1 is MNHEY and CDR2 is SVGAGI in the germline V gene. The CDR3 is 14 residues long. With 2 bases clipped from V and 7 bases from J, the junction kept 6 bases outside the gene matches. CDR3: CASSYGLASLEQYF. The CDR3 coding sequence is TGTGCCAGCAGTTACGGACTAGCGAGTTTAGAGCAGTACTTC.

This clone was picked up a small number of times. This chain joins TRBV19 and TRBJ1-3; tentatively, D is TRBD1 (6 bases). From germline, CDR1 is LNHDA and CDR2 SQIVND (reference sequence). This CDR3 has 13 residues. The germline V and J ends were trimmed by 9 bases and 11 bases, with 20 bases remaining between them. CDR3 region: CASSVQQGIAIYF. The CDR3 DNA sequence: TGTGCCAGCTCCGTTCAACAGGGAATCGCCATATATTTT. Together with reference TRBV19 and TRBJ1-3, the CDR3 gives the full variable domain: DGGITQSPKYLFRKEGQNVTLSCEQNLNHDAMYWYRQDPGQGLRLIYYSQIVNDFQKGDIAEGYSVSREKKESFPLTVTSAQKNPTAFYLCASSVQQGIAIYFGEGSWLTVV.

The gene calls are TRBV5-1 and TRBJ2-4; possibly TRBD2 for D (7 bases). Trimming removed 8 bases from V and 0 bases from J, with 18 bases in between. This CDR3 has 16 amino acids. Germline V gives CDR1 SGHRS, CDR2 YFSETQ. The CDR3 loop reads CASHGGGGVAKNIQYF. CDR3 coding DNA: TGCGCCAGTCATGGCGGGGGCGGGGTAGCCAAAAACATTCAGTACTTC.

The V call is TRBV5-5, the J call TRBJ1-6; tentatively, D is TRBD1 (6 bases). CDR1 is SGHKS and CDR2 is YYEKEE in the germline V gene (reference sequence). Between the trimmed V and J ends, which lost 4 bases and 7 bases, there was a span of 9 bases. The CDR3 totals 13 residues. Here the CDR3 DNA reads TGTGCCAGCAGCCTAGGGGGGAATTCACCCCTCCACTTT. Amino acids: CASSLGGNSPLHF.

This clone was seen more than once but under ten times. The J gene is TRBJ1-1, the V gene TRBV4-2, with no clear D. Trimming removed 0 bases from V and 4 bases from J, with 6 bases in between. Germline values: CDR1 LGHNA, CDR2 YNFKEQ. This CDR3 is 13 amino acids long. The CDR3 sequence is CASSQDRSTEAFF. The DNA for the CDR3 is TGTGCCAGCAGCCAAGACAGGTCCACTGAAGCTTTCTTT.

Only a few counts were recorded for this clone. The CDR3 is CASSQKQGMSYTF. The DNA for the CDR3 is TGTGCCAGCAGTCAAAAACAGGGAATGAGCTACACCTTC. The chain uses TRBV27 and TRBJ1-2, with a tentative D call TRBD1 (6 bases). The CDR3 spans 13 residues. V lost 5 bases to trimming and J lost 9 bases, with 16 bases between them. Germline loops: CDR1 MNHEY, CDR2 SMNVEV (reference sequence).